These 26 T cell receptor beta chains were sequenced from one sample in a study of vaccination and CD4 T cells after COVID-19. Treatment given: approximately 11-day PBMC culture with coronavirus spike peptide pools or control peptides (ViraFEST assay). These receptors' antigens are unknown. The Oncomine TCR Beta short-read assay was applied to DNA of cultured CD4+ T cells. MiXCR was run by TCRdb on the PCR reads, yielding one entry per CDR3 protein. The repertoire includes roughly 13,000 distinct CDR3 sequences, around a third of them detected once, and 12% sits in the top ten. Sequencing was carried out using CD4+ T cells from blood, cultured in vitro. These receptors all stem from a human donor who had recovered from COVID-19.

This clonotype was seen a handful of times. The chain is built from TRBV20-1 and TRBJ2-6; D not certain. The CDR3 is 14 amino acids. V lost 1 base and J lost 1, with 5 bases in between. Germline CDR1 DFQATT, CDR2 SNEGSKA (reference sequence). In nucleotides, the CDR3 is TGCAGTGCTAGAGTGCATTCTGGGGCCAACGTCCTGACTTTC. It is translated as CSARVHSGANVLTF.

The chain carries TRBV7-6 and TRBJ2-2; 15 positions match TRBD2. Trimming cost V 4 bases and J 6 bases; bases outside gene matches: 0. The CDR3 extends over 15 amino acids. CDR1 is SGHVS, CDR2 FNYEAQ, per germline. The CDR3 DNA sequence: TGTGCCAGCAGCTGGACTAGCGGGAGGGCCGGGGAGCTGTTTTTT. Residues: CASSWTSGRAGELFF.

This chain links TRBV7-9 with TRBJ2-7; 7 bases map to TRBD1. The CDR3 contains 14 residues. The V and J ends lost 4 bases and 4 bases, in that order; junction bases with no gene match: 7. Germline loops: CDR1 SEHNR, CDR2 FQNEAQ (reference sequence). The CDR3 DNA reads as TGTGCCAGCAGCTGGTCAGGGGGATCTTACGAGCAGTACTTC. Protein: CASSWSGGSYEQYF.

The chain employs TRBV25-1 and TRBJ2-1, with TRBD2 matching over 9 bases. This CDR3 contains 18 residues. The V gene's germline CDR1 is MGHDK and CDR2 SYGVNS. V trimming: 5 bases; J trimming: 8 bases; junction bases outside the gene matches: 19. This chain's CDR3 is CASSTMVRAGGPGDEQFF. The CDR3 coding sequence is TGTGCCAGCAGTACCATGGTGAGGGCGGGAGGGCCGGGGGATGAGCAGTTCTTC.

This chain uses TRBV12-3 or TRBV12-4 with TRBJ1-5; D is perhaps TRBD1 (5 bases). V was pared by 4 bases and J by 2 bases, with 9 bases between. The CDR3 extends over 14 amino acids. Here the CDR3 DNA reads TGTGCCAGCAGTTGGCAGGGTGGCAATCAGCCCCAGCATTTT. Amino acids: CASSWQGGNQPQHF.

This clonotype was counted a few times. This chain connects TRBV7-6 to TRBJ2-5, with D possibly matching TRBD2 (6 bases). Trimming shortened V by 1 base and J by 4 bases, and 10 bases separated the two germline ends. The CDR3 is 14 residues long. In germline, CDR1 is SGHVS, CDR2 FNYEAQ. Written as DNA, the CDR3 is TGTGCCAGCAGCTTAGTCGGGAGCGGAGAGACCCAGTACTTC. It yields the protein CASSLVGSGETQYF. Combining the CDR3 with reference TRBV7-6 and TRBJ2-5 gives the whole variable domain GAGVSQSPRYKVTKRGQDVALRCDPISGHVSLYWYRQALGQGPEFLTYFNYEAQQDKSGLPNDRFSAERPEGSISTLTIQRTEQRDSAMYRCASSLVGSGETQYFGPGTRLLVL.

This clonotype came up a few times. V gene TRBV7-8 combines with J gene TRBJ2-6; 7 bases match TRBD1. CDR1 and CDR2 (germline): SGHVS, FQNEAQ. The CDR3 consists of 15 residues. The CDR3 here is CAGGQPNSGANVLTF. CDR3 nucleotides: TGTGCTGGGGGACAGCCCAACTCTGGGGCCAACGTCCTGACTTTC.

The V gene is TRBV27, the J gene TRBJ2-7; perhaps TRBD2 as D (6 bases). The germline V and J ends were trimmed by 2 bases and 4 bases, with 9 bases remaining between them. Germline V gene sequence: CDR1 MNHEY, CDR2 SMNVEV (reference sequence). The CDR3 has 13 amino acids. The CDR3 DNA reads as TGTGCCAGCAGTTTACAAGGGAGGTACGAGCAGTACTTC. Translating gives CASSLQGRYEQYF.

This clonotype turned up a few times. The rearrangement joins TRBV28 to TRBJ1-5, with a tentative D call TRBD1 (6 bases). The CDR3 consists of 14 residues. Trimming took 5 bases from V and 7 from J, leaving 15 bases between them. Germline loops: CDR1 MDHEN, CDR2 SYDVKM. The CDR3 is CASSSYREGQPQHF. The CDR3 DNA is TGTGCCAGCAGTAGCTACAGGGAAGGACAGCCCCAGCATTTT.

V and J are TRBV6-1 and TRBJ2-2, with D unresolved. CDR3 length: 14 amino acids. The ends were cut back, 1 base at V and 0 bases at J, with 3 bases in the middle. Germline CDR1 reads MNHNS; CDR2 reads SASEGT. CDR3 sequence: CASSEGPNTGELFF. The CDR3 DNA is TGTGCCAGCAGTGAAGGACCGAACACCGGGGAGCTGTTTTTT.

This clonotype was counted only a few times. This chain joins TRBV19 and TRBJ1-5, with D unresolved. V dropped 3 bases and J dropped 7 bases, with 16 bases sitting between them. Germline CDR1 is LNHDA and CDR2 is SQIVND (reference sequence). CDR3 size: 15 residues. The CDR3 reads CASSIDSLLAQPQHF. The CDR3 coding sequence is TGTGCCAGTAGTATCGACTCGCTTCTTGCACAGCCCCAGCATTTT.

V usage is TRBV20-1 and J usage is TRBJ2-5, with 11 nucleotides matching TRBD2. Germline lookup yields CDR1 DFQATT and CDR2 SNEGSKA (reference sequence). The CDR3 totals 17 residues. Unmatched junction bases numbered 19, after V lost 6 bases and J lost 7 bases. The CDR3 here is CSAANQTSGRVSGTQYF. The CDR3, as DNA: TGCAGTGCAGCCAACCAAACTAGCGGGAGAGTCTCTGGGACCCAGTACTTC.

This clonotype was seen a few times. DNA for the CDR3: TGTGCCAGCAGTCGAGGAGGGAGAGGGGGGAACACTGAAGCTTTCTTT. Protein product: CASSRGGRGGNTEAFF. The gene calls are TRBV7-3 and TRBJ1-1; weak D call: TRBD1 (6 bases). The CDR3 runs to 16 residues. V shed 6 bases and J shed 1 base, with 18 bases lying between them. Germline V lookup: CDR1 SGHTA, CDR2 FQGTGA.

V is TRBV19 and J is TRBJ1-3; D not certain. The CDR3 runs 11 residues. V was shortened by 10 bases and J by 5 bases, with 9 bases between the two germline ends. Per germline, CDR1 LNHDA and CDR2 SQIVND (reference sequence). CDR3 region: CATGLRNTIYF. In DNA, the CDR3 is TGTGCCACTGGACTTCGAAACACCATATATTTT.

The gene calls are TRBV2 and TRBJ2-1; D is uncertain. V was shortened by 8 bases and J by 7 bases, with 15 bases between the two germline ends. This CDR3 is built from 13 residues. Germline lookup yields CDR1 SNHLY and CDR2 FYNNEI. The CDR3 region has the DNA TGTGCCAGCTTTTTAGATACTGAAAATGAGCAGTTCTTC. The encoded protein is CASFLDTENEQFF.

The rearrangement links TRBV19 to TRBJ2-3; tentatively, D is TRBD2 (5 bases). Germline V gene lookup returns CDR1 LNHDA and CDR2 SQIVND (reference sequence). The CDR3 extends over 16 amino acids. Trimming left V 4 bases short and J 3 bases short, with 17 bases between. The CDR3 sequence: CASSTPSGRGTDTQYF. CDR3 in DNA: TGTGCCAGTAGTACCCCGAGCGGCCGAGGGACAGATACGCAGTATTTT.

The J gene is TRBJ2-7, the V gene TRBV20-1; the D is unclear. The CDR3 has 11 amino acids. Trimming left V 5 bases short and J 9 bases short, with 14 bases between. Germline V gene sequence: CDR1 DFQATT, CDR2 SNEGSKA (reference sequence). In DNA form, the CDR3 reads TGCAGTGCTGGACCTCGCGTGGCGCAGTACTTC. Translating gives CSAGPRVAQYF.

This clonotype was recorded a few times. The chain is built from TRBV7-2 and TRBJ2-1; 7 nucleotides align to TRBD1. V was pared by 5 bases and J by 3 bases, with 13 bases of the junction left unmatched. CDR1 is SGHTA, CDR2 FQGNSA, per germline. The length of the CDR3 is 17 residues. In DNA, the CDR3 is TGTGCCAGCAGCCCCCGATTGACAGGGACGAACTACAATGAGCAGTTCTTC. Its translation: CASSPRLTGTNYNEQFF.

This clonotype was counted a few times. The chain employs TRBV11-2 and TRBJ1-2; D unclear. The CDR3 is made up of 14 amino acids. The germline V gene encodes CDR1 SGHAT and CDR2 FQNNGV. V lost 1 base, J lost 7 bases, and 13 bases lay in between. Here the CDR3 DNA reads TGTGCCAGCAGCTTAGCAGCCCTATCCTCTGGCTACACCTTC. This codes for CASSLAALSSGYTF.

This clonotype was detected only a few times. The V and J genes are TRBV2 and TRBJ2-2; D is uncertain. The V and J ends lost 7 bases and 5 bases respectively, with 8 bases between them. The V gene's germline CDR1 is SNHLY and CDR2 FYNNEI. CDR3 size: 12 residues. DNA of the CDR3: TGTGCCAGCACCGCCCTAACCGGGGAGCTGTTTTTT. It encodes CASTALTGELFF.

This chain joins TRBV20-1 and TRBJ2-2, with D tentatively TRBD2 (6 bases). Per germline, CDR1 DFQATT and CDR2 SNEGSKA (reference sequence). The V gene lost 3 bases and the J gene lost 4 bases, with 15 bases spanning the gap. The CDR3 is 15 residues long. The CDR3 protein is CSASRGARGTGELFF. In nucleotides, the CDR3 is TGCAGTGCTAGTCGAGGGGCGCGGGGCACCGGGGAGCTGTTTTTT.

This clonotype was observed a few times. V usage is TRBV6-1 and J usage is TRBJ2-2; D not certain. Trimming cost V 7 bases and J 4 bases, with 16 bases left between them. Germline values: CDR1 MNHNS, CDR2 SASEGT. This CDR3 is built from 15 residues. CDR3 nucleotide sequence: TGTGCCAGCAAAGTTGAGGCCCAGGCCACCGGGGAGCTGTTTTTT. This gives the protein CASKVEAQATGELFF.

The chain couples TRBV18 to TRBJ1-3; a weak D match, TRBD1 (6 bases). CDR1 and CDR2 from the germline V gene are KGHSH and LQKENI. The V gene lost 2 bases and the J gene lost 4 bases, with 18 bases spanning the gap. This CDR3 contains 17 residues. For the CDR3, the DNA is TGTGCCAGCTCACCAAGGCTAACGGGGGCTTCAGGAAACACCATATATTTT. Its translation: CASSPRLTGASGNTIYF.

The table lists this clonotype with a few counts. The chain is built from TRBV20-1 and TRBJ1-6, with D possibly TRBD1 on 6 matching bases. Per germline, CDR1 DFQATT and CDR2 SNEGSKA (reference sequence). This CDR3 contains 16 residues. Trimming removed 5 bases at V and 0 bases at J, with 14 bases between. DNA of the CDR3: TGCAGTGCTGGACAACAGGGAAGCTCCTATAATTCACCCCTCCACTTT. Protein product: CSAGQQGSSYNSPLHF.

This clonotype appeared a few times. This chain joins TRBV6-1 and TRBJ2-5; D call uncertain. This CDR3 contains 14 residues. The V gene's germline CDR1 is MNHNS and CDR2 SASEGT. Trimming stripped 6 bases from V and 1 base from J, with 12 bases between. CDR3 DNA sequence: TGTGCCAGCAGCCAAGGACCGCTCCAAGAGACCCAGTACTTC. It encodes CASSQGPLQETQYF.

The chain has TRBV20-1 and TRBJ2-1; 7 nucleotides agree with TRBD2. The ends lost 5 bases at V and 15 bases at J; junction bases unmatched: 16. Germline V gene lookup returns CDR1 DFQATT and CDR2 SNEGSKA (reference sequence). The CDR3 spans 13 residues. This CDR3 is CSAQTSGTTRGFF. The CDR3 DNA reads TGCAGTGCTCAGACCTCAGGGACTACACGGGGGTTCTTC.